The 8 T cell receptor beta chains in this list originate from one sample, sequenced in a study of PD-1 blockade in mismatch repair-deficient tumors. Data came from immunoSEQ multiplex PCR; TCRdb stores just in-frame clones and leaves some out. Of 75,000 to 85,000 clones listed, 81% were seen once; the top ten hold just over 2.5%. Sequencing used peripheral blood, obtained 12 weeks after starting pembrolizumab. The receptors stem from an adult with mismatch repair-deficient cancer.

This CDR3 is CSPTPQGKTFYGYTF. The CDR3 coding sequence is TGCAGCCCTACCCCACAGGGGAAAACATTCTATGGCTACACCTTC. The gene calls are TRBV29-1 and TRBJ1-2, with 7 bases matching TRBD1. After removal of 8 bases from V and 4 bases from J, the junction contained 16 bases not matched to a gene. This CDR3 is 15 amino acids long. CDR1 and CDR2 (germline): SQVTM, ANQGSEA.

The chain couples TRBV2 to TRBJ2-2; 8 nucleotides line up with TRBD2. J lost 7 bases, V lost 7 bases, and 5 bases had no gene match. Per germline, CDR1 SNHLY and CDR2 FYNNEI. CDR3 size: 13 residues. The CDR3: CASTREGNGELFF. In DNA form, the CDR3 reads TGTGCCAGCACACGGGAGGGAAACGGGGAGCTGTTTTTT.

The chain joins TRBV7-3 to TRBJ2-7; D gene unclear. The CDR3 has 14 residues. The V gene's germline CDR1 is SGHTA and CDR2 FQGTGA. Trimming cost V 2 bases and J 6 bases, with 14 bases left between them. The CDR3 DNA sequence: TGTGCCAGCAGCTTAGGCCCCCTCGCAGGCGAGCAGTACTTC. It codes for CASSLGPLAGEQYF.

DNA of the CDR3: TGTGCCAGCAGCGTAGATCCAGCGGGAGGGGGGACAGATACGCAGTATTTT. Its translation is CASSVDPAGGGTDTQYF. The chain uses TRBV9 and TRBJ2-3; 10 bases line up with TRBD2. The length of the CDR3 is 17 residues. Looked up from germline, CDR1 is SGDLS and CDR2 is YYNGEE. With 0 bases clipped from V and 3 bases from J, the junction kept 7 bases outside the gene matches. Filled out from reference TRBV9 and TRBJ2-3, the complete variable domain reads DSGVTQTPKHLITATGQRVTLRCSPRSGDLSVYWYQQSLDQGLQFLIQYYNGEERAKGNILERFSAQQFPDLHSELNLSSLELGDSALYFCASSVDPAGGGTDTQYFGPGTRLTVL.

The chain combines TRBV5-8 with TRBJ2-1; the D gene could be TRBD1 or TRBD2 (6 bases each). CDR3 length equals 16 residues. The germline gives CDR1 SGHTS, CDR2 YDEGEE. Trimming left V 4 bases short and J 1 base short, with 15 bases between. CDR3 nucleotide sequence: TGTGCCAGCAGCCTAGGGGGGCATGGGTCCTACAATGAGCAGTTCTTC. It is translated as CASSLGGHGSYNEQFF.

For the CDR3, the DNA is TGTGCCAGCAGCGGCGGCCAGGGGGCAGTTGGCTACACCTTC. Residues: CASSGGQGAVGYTF. The J gene is TRBJ1-2, the V gene TRBV9, with 8 bases matching TRBD1. The V gene's germline CDR1 is SGDLS and CDR2 YYNGEE. The CDR3 length is 14 residues. The ends lost 3 bases at V and 7 bases at J; junction bases unmatched: 8.

The chain combines TRBV6-5 with TRBJ1-1, with a weak D call TRBD1 (6 bases). The CDR3 covers 15 residues. Germline-derived CDR1 and CDR2 are MNHEY and SVGAGI. Trimming left V 5 bases short and J 5 bases short, with 18 bases between. Here the CDR3 DNA reads TGTGCCAGCAGTCAGACCAGGGGCAGAACTACTGAAGCTTTCTTT. Amino acids: CASSQTRGRTTEAFF.

The chain couples TRBV29-1 to TRBJ1-1, with D possibly being TRBD1 (5 bases). Trimming pared 6 bases from V and 1 base from J, leaving 6 bases between. The CDR3 has 11 residues. Germline lookup yields CDR1 SQVTM and CDR2 ANQGSEA. CDR3 protein: CSVDKNTEAFF. Written as DNA, the CDR3 is TGCAGCGTGGACAAGAACACTGAAGCTTTCTTT.